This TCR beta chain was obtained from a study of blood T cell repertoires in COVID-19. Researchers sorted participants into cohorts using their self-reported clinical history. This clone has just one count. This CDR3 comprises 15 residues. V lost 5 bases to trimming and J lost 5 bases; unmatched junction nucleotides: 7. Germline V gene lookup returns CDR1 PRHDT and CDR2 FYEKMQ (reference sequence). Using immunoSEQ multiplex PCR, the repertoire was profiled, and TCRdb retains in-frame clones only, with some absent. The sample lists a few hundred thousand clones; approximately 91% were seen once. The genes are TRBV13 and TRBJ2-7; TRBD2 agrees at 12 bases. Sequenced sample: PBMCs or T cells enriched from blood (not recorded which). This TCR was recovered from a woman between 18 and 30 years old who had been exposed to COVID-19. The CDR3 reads CASSPASGRANEQYF. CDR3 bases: TGTGCCAGCAGCCCAGCTAGCGGGAGGGCAAACGAGCAGTACTTC.